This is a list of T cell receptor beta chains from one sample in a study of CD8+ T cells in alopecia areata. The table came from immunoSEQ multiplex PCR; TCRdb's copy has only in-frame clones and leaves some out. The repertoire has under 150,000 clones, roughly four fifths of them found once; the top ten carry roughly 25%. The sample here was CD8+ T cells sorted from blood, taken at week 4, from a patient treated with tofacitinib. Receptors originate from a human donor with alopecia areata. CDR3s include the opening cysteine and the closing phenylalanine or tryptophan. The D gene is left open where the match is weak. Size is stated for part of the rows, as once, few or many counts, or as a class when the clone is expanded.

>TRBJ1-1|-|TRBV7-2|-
CASSLGGLTEAFF
TGTGCCAGCAGCTTAGGAGGGCTTACTGAAGCTTTCTTT
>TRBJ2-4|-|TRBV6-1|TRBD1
CASSEDRGDIQYF
TGTGCCAGCAGTGAGGACAGGGGGGATATTCAGTACTTC
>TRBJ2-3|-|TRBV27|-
CASSPLGGASDTQYF
TGTGCCAGCAGTCCCCTTGGGGGCGCCTCAGATACGCAGTATTTT
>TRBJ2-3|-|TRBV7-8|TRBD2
CASSLVPKAGTDTQYF
TGTGCCAGCAGCTTAGTCCCGAAAGCGGGGACGGATACGCAGTATTTT
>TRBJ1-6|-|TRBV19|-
CASSILTGSPLHF
TGTGCCAGTAGTATCTTGACGGGTTCACCCCTCCACTTT
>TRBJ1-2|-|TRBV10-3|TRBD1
CAISLDRGDGYTF
TGTGCCATCAGCCTGGACAGGGGTGACGGCTACACCTTC
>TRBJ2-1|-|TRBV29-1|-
CSVVAGFYSEQFF
TGCAGCGTTGTCGCGGGGTTCTACTCGGAGCAGTTCTTC
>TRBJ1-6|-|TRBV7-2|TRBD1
CASRDVTGSAPLHF
TGTGCCAGCAGAGACGTGACAGGGTCAGCACCCCTCCACTTT
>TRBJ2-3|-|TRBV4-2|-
CASSQDRRSTDTQYF
TGTGCCAGCAGCCAAGACCGGAGAAGCACAGATACGCAGTATTTT
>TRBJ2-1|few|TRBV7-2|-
CASSYRAARENEQFF
TGTGCCAGCAGCTACCGAGCGGCCCGGGAGAATGAGCAGTTCTTC
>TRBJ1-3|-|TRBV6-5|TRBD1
CASQTGVQGNTIYF
TGTGCCAGCCAAACAGGGGTTCAGGGAAACACCATATATTTT
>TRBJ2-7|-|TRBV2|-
CASGGQVHPSYEQYF
TGTGCCAGCGGGGGGCAGGTCCATCCCTCCTACGAGCAGTACTTC
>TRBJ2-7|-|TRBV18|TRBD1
CASSPATGGSYEQYF
TGTGCCAGCTCACCAGCCACAGGGGGCTCCTACGAGCAGTACTTC
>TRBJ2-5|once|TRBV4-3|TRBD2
CASSQASLAGVETQYF
TGCGCCAGCAGCCAAGCCTCCCTAGCGGGGGTAGAGACCCAGTACTTC
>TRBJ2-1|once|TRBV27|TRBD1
CASSHRGPKYNEQFF
TGTGCCAGCAGCCACAGGGGCCCCAAATACAATGAGCAGTTCTTC
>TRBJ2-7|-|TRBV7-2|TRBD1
CASTHMVAGGSYEQYF
TGTGCCAGCACCCACATGGTGGCAGGGGGCTCCTACGAGCAGTACTTC
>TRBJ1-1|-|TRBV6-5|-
CASSYSTLGGGAFF
TGTGCCAGCAGTTACTCGACATTGGGGGGGGGAGCTTTCTTT
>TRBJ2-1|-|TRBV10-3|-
CAISVRTEPPNNEQFF
TGTGCCATCAGTGTCAGGACAGAGCCACCTAACAATGAGCAGTTCTTC
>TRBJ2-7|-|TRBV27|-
CASSPIMNEQYF
TGTGCCAGCAGTCCCATAATGAACGAGCAGTACTTC
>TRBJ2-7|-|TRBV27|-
CASSTTGTPTYEQYF
TGTGCCAGCAGTACAACCGGGACACCTACTTACGAGCAGTACTTC
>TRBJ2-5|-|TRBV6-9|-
CATLPQEEETQYF
TGTGCCACCTTGCCGCAGGAGGAAGAGACCCAGTACTTC
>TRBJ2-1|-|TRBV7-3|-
CASSFGGGIGNEQFF
TGTGCCAGCAGCTTTGGAGGGGGCATTGGTAATGAGCAGTTCTTC
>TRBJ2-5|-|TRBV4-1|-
CASSQELQLQETQYF
TGCGCCAGCAGCCAAGAGCTGCAGCTCCAAGAGACCCAGTACTTC
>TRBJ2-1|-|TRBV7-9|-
CASSLVRNEQFF
TGTGCCAGCAGCTTAGTCCGGAATGAGCAGTTCTTC
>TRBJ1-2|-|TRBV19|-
CASSPGANYGYTF
TGTGCCAGTAGTCCCGGGGCTAACTATGGCTACACCTTC
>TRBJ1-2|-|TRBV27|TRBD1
CASSPSGQLLERDYGYTF
TGTGCCAGCAGTCCCTCGGGACAGCTTCTTGAGCGGGACTATGGCTACACCTTC
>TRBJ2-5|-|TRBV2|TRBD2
CATLVRRGEETQYF
TGTGCCACGTTGGTTCGGCGGGGGGAAGAGACCCAGTACTTC
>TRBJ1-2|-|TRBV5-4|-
CASFGGRPYGYTF
TGTGCCAGCTTCGGTGGCCGCCCCTATGGCTACACCTTC
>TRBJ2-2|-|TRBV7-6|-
CASSLEQGGYTGELFF
TGTGCCAGCAGCTTGGAACAGGGGGGGTACACCGGGGAGCTGTTTTTT
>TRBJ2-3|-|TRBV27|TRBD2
CASSSPGLFAATQYF
TGTGCCAGCAGTTCCCCGGGACTATTTGCCGCTACGCAGTATTTT
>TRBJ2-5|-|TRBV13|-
CASSLRQDQETQYF
TGTGCCAGCAGCCTAAGACAGGACCAAGAGACCCAGTACTTC
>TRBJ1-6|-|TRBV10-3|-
CAISESEGMVDSPLHF
TGTGCCATCAGTGAGTCAGAAGGGATGGTAGATTCACCCCTCCACTTT
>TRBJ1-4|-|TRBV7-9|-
CASSKGSAEKLFF
TGTGCCAGCAGCAAAGGGTCGGCTGAAAAACTGTTTTTT
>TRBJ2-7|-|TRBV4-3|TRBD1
CASSQGKGAAYEQYF
TGCGCCAGCAGCCAAGGAAAGGGGGCGGCTTACGAGCAGTACTTC
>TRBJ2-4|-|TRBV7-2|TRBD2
CASSLGSGGLAKNTQYF
TGTGCCAGCAGCTTAGGCAGCGGGGGGCTAGCCAAAAACACTCAGTACTTC
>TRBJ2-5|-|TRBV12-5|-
CASGLVEEETQYF
TGTGCTAGTGGTTTGGTGGAGGAAGAGACCCAGTACTTC
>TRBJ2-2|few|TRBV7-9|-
CASSQLILDNTGELFF
TGTGCCAGCAGCCAATTAATCCTAGACAACACCGGGGAGCTGTTTTTT
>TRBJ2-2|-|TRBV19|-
CASSIPITGELFF
TGTGCCAGTAGTATCCCAATCACCGGGGAGCTGTTTTTT
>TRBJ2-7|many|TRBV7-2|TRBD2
CASSTSGGRYEQYF
TGTGCCAGCAGCACTAGCGGGGGCCGCTACGAGCAGTACTTC